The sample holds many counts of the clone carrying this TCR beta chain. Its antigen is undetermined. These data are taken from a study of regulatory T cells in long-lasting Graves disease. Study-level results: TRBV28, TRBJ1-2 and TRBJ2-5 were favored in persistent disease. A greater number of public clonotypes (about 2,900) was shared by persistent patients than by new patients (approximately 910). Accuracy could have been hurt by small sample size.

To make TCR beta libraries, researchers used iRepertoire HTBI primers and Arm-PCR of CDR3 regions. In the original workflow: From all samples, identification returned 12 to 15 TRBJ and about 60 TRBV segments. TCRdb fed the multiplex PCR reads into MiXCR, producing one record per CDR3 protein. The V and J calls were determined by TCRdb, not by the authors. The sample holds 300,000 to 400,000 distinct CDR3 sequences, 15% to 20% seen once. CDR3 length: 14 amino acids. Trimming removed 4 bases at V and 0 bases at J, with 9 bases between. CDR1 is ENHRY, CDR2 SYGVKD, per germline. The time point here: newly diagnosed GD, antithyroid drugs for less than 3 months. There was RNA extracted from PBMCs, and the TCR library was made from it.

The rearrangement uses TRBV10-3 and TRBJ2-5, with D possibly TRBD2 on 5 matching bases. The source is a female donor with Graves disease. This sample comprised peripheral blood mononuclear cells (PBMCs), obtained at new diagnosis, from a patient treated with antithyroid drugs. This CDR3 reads CAISAEADQETQYF. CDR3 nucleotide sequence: TGTGCCATCAGTGCCGAAGCGGACCAAGAGACCCAGTACTTC.